These T cell receptor beta chains were read from a single sample in a study of blood T cell repertoires in COVID-19. Data came from immunoSEQ multiplex PCR; TCRdb stores just in-frame clones and leaves some out. This sample has 200,000 to 300,000 clones, with approximately 88% found just once. The sequenced sample was PBMCs or T cells enriched from blood (not recorded which). Receptor source: a woman between 25 and 40 years old with acute COVID-19. The CDR3 runs from the conserved cysteine through the conserved F or W. D genes are given only for firm matches. The size entry is marked missing in some rows and otherwise reads once, few, many or a size class.

TRBJ1-1	NA	TRBV4-1	NA	CASSQGNEQGNTEAFF	TGCGCCAGCAGCCAAGGGAACGAACAGGGGAACACTGAAGCTTTCTTT
TRBJ1-2	NA	TRBV19	NA	CASKEGDHYGYTF	TGTGCCAGTAAAGAGGGGGATCACTATGGCTACACCTTC
TRBJ1-1	once	TRBV19	TRBD1	CASNTGQGARSEAFF	TGTGCCAGCAATACTGGCCAGGGGGCTAGGTCTGAAGCTTTCTTT
TRBJ2-7	NA	TRBV7-2	NA	CASSVDRIYEQYF	TGTGCCAGCAGCGTCGACAGGATCTACGAGCAGTACTTC
TRBJ2-7	NA	TRBV13	TRBD1	CASSLRPQRQGWYEQYF	TGTGCCAGCAGCTTAAGGCCCCAGCGACAGGGATGGTACGAGCAGTACTTC
TRBJ2-5	once	TRBV5-1	NA	CASSEYSPSGLTETQYF	TGCGCCAGCAGCGAATATAGTCCTTCAGGGCTGACGGAGACCCAGTACTTC
TRBJ2-7	NA	TRBV6-5	NA	CASSSTGSYEQYF	TGTGCCAGCAGTTCCACGGGCTCCTACGAGCAGTACTTC
TRBJ1-1	few	TRBV11-2	TRBD1	CASSPRGRSEAFF	TGTGCCAGCAGCCCCAGGGGGCGGTCTGAAGCTTTCTTT
TRBJ2-2	NA	TRBV27	NA	CASSFPAGELFF	TGTGCCAGCAGTTTTCCGGCCGGGGAGCTGTTTTTT
TRBJ1-2	NA	TRBV19	NA	CASSSQRASQRGYTF	TGTGCCAGTAGTTCTCAAAGGGCCTCCCAGCGGGGCTACACCTTC
TRBJ1-1	once	TRBV15	NA	CATSRRGGYVTEAFF	TGTGCCACCAGCAGGCGGGGGGGGTACGTAACTGAAGCTTTCTTT
TRBJ1-2	NA	TRBV2	TRBD1	CASRQGLYYGYTF	TGTGCCAGCCGACAGGGATTATACTATGGCTACACCTTC
TRBJ1-1	NA	TRBV5-4	NA	CASSPGSGVGTEAFF	TGTGCCAGCAGCCCTGGATCGGGGGTTGGCACTGAAGCTTTCTTT
TRBJ2-1	once	TRBV5-1	TRBD2	CASSPLPSGGAREQFF	TGCGCCAGCAGCCCCCTTCCTAGCGGGGGGGCCCGGGAGCAGTTCTTC
TRBJ1-1	NA	TRBV9	NA	CASSVGPGNTEAFF	TGTGCCAGCAGCGTAGGTCCAGGCAACACTGAAGCTTTCTTT
TRBJ2-1	once	TRBV15	TRBD1	CATSRKGQGQGWHNEQFF	TGTGCCACCAGCAGAAAAGGACAGGGGCAGGGTTGGCACAATGAGCAGTTCTTC
TRBJ2-1	NA	TRBV27	TRBD2	CASSSARGAYNEQFF	TGTGCCAGCAGTTCGGCTCGGGGGGCCTACAATGAGCAGTTCTTC
TRBJ1-2	NA	TRBV6-5	NA	CASGLAKNYGYTF	TGTGCCAGCGGGTTAGCAAAAAACTATGGCTACACCTTC
TRBJ2-1	once	TRBV10-3	TRBD1	CAIKGTTGGDNEQFF	TGTGCCATCAAGGGTACGACAGGGGGTGACAATGAGCAGTTCTTC
TRBJ2-2	NA	TRBV7-8	NA	CASSEETGELFF	TGTGCCAGCAGCGAGGAGACCGGGGAGCTGTTTTTT
TRBJ1-4	NA	TRBV7-8	TRBD1	CASSSEQGGKEKLFF	TGTGCCAGCAGCTCGGAACAGGGGGGCAAGGAAAAACTGTTTTTT
TRBJ2-1	few	TRBV4-2	TRBD2	CASSQDWSGGLNEQFF	TGTGCCAGCAGCCAAGATTGGAGCGGGGGGTTAAATGAGCAGTTCTTC
TRBJ2-3	NA	TRBV28	TRBD2	CASSSLAGSSTDTQYF	TGTGCCAGCAGCTCTCTAGCGGGATCTAGCACAGATACGCAGTATTTT
TRBJ2-2	NA	TRBV9	TRBD1	CASSLTTGAYLNTGELFF	TGTGCCAGCAGCTTAACTACAGGGGCGTACCTGAACACCGGGGAGCTGTTTTTT
TRBJ1-2	NA	TRBV29-1	NA	CSVESRTETANYGYTF	TGCAGCGTTGAATCCCGAACCGAGACAGCTAACTATGGCTACACCTTC
TRBJ1-2	once	TRBV19	TRBD1	CASNPNRDRFYGYTF	TGTGCCAGTAACCCTAACCGGGACAGGTTCTATGGCTACACCTTC
TRBJ2-1	NA	TRBV27	NA	CASSKVSSYNEQFF	TGTGCCAGCAGTAAAGTGAGCTCCTACAATGAGCAGTTCTTC
TRBJ2-5	once	TRBV10-1	NA	CASSAVQGHQETQYF	TGCGCCAGCAGTGCGGTACAGGGTCACCAAGAGACCCAGTACTTC
TRBJ1-2	NA	TRBV6-5	TRBD1	CASSLGQGAGGYTF	TGTGCCAGCAGTCTCGGACAGGGGGCGGGTGGCTACACCTTC
TRBJ1-2	few	TRBV7-9	NA	CASTLITVNYGYTF	TGTGCCAGCACCTTGATTACGGTTAACTATGGCTACACCTTC
TRBJ1-1	NA	TRBV6-5	TRBD1	CASSLGGSEAFF	TGTGCCAGCAGTTTAGGGGGCTCTGAAGCTTTCTTT
TRBJ1-1	NA	TRBV18	NA	CASSHEAGAFF	TGTGCCAGCTCCCATGAGGCCGGAGCTTTCTTT
TRBJ2-7	NA	TRBV7-2	TRBD2	CASSLLAEENYEQYF	TGTGCCAGCAGCTTACTAGCGGAGGAGAACTACGAGCAGTACTTC
TRBJ2-7	once	TRBV3-1/TRBV3-2	NA	CASSHWDSSEQYF	TGTGCCAGCAGCCATTGGGACTCCTCGGAGCAGTACTTC
TRBJ1-4	once	TRBV7-2	NA	CASSEATGRLTNEKLFF	TGTGCCAGCAGCGAAGCTACAGGGAGACTAACTAATGAAAAACTGTTTTTT
TRBJ2-7	NA	TRBV18	TRBD1	CASSLFGTGGYEQYF	TGTGCCAGCTCACTCTTTGGGACAGGGGGCTACGAGCAGTACTTC
TRBJ2-5	NA	TRBV19	NA	CASSIGREETQYF	TGTGCCAGTAGTATAGGGCGGGAAGAGACCCAGTACTTC
TRBJ1-1	NA	TRBV19	TRBD1	CASSLAGQGQTEAFF	TGTGCCAGTAGTCTAGCCGGACAGGGGCAAACTGAAGCTTTCTTT
TRBJ1-1	NA	TRBV18	NA	CASSPGEGSTEAFF	TGTGCCAGCTCACCTGGGGAGGGTTCCACTGAAGCTTTCTTT
TRBJ1-2	few	TRBV12-3/TRBV12-4	NA	CASSKGTSGYTF	TGTGCCAGCAGTAAGGGGACAAGCGGCTACACCTTC
TRBJ1-1	NA	TRBV5-5	TRBD1	CASSSFGTAAQMNTEAFF	TGTGCCAGCAGCTCCTTCGGGACAGCGGCTCAAATGAACACTGAAGCTTTCTTT
TRBJ2-1	NA	TRBV5-1	NA	CASSLGHQTGSSYNEQFF	TGCGCCAGCAGCTTAGGACACCAGACAGGTAGCTCCTACAATGAGCAGTTCTTC
TRBJ2-2	once	TRBV4-3	TRBD2	CASSQDRGLTGTGELFF	TGCGCCAGCAGCCAAGATCGGGGACTAACGGGCACCGGGGAGCTGTTTTTT
TRBJ1-1	NA	TRBV7-9	TRBD1	CASSPPGQGSTEAFF	TGTGCCAGCAGCCCGCCCGGACAGGGGAGCACTGAAGCTTTCTTT
TRBJ1-2	NA	TRBV4-1	TRBD1	CASSQPGQDRPRGYTF	TGCGCCAGCAGCCAACCGGGACAGGATCGACCGAGGGGCTACACCTTC
TRBJ1-2	few	TRBV7-9	NA	CASSPPGRTGYTF	TGTGCCAGCAGCCCCCCAGGGAGGACTGGCTACACCTTC
TRBJ2-3	once	TRBV5-1	TRBD1	CASSLDYRGTSTDTQYF	TGCGCCAGCAGCTTGGATTACAGGGGGACTAGCACAGATACGCAGTATTTT